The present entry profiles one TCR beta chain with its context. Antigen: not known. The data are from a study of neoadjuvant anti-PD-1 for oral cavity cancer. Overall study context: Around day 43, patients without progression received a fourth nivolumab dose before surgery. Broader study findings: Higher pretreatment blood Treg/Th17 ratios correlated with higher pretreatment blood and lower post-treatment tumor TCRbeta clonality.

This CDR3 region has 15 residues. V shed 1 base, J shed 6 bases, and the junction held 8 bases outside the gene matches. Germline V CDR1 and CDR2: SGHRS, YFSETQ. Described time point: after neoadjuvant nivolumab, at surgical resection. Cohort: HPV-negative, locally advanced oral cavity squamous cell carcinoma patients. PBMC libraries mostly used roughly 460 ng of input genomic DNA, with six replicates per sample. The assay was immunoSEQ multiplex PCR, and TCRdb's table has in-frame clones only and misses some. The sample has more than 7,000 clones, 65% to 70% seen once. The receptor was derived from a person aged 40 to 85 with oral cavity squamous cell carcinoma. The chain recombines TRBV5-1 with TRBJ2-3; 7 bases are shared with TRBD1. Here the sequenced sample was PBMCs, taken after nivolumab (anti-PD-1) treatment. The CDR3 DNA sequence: TGCGCCAGCAGCTTGAGACAGGGAGATGGGGATACGCAGTATTTT. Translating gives CASSLRQGDGDTQYF.